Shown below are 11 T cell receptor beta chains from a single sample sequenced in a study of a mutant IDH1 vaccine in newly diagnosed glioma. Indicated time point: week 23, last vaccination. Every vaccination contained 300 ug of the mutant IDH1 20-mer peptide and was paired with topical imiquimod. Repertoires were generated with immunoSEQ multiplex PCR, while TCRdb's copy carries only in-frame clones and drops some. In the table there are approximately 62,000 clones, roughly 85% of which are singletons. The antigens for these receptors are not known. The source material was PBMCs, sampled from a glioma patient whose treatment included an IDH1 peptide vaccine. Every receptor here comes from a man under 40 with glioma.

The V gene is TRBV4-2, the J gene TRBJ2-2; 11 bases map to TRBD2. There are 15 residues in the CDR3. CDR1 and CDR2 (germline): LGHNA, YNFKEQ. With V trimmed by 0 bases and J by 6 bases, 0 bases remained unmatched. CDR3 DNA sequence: TGTGCCAGCAGCCAAGATAGCGGGGGGGCCGGGGAGCTGTTTTTT. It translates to CASSQDSGGAGELFF.

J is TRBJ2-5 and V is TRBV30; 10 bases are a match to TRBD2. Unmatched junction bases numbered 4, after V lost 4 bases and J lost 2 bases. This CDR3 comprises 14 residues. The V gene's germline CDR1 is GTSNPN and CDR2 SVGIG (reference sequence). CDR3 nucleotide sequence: TGTGCCTGGAAAGATAGCGGGGGGCAAGAGACCCAGTACTTC. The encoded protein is CAWKDSGGQETQYF. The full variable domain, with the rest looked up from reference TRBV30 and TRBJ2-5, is SQTIHQWPATLVQPVGSPLSLECTVEGTSNPNLYWYRQAAGRGLQLLFYSVGIGQISSEVPQNLSASRPQDRQFILSSKKLLLSDSGFYLCAWKDSGGQETQYFGPGTRLLVL.

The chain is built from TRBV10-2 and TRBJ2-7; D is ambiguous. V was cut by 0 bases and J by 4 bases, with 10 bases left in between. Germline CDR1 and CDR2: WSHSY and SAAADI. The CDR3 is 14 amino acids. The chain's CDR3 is CASSESGYSYEQYF. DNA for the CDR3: TGCGCCAGCAGTGAGTCTGGGTACAGTTACGAGCAGTACTTC.

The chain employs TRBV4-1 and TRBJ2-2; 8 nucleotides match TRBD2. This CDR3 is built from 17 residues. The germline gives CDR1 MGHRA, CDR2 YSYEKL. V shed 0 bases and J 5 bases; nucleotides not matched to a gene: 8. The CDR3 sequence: CASSQDFGGAVTGELFF. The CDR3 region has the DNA TGCGCCAGCAGCCAAGATTTCGGGGGGGCCGTTACCGGGGAGCTGTTTTTT.

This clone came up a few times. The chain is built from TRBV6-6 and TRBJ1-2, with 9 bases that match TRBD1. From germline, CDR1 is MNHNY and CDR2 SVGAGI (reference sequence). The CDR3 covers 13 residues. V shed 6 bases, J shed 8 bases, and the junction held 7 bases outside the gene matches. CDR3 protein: CASSLGQGVGYTF. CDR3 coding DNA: TGTGCCAGCAGCCTGGGACAGGGTGTGGGCTACACCTTC.

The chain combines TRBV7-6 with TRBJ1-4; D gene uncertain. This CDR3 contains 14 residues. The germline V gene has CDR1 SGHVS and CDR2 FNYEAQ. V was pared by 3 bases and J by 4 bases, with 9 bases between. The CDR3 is CASSFGQVNEKLFF. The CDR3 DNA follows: TGTGCCAGCAGCTTTGGTCAGGTTAATGAAAAACTGTTTTTT.

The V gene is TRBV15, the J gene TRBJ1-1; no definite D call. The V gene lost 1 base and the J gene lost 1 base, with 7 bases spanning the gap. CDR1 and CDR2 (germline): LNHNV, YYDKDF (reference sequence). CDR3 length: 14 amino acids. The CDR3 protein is CATSRASENTEAFF. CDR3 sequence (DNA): TGTGCCACCAGCAGAGCATCAGAGAACACTGAAGCTTTCTTT.

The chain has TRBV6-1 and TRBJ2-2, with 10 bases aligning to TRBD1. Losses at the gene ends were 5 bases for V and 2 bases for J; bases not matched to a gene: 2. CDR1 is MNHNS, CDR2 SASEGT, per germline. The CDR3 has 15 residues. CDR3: CASSRTGGNTGELFF. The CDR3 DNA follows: TGTGCCAGCAGTCGGACAGGGGGAAACACCGGGGAGCTGTTTTTT.

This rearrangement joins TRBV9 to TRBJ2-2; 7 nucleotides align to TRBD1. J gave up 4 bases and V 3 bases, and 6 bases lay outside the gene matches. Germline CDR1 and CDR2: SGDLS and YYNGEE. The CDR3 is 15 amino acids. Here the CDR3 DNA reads TGTGCCAGCAGCGCCCGACAGGGAAGCACCGGGGAGCTGTTTTTT. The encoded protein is CASSARQGSTGELFF.

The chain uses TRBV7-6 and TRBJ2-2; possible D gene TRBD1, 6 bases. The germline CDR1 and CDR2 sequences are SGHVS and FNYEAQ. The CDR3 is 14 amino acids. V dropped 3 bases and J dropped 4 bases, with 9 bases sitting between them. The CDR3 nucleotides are TGTGCCAGCAGCTTTATAGGGGGCACCGGGGAGCTGTTTTTT. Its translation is CASSFIGGTGELFF.

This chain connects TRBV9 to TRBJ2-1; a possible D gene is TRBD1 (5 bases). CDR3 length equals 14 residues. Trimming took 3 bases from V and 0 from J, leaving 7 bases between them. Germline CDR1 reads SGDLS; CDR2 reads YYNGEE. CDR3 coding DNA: TGTGCCAGCAGCGCCGACAGCTCCTACAATGAGCAGTTCTTC. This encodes CASSADSSYNEQFF.